What follows is one TCR beta chain and its context. The sample is drawn from a study of blood T cell repertoires in COVID-19. The overall study: Italy, Spain and the United States were the sources of the convalescent and acute COVID-19 samples. Sources were T cells, B-cell-depleted T cells, or PBMCs; the material itself was cDNA or gDNA.

CDR1 and CDR2 (germline): MNHEY, SMNVEV (reference sequence). The CDR3 is 13 residues long. Trimming cost V 5 bases and J 11 bases, with 13 bases left between them. Original handling: Cell counts per sample came from amplifying reference gene primers. Generated by immunoSEQ multiplex PCR, the TCRdb table keeps only in-frame clones and is missing some. V and J calls and clone size are those listed in that table; D and trimming were worked out from the DNA. The repertoire holds more than 150,000 clones, with 86% as singletons. V gene TRBV27 combines with J gene TRBJ1-6; D remains ambiguous. The receptor was derived from a man between 65 and 79 years old with active or convalescent COVID-19. What was sequenced was peripheral blood. The CDR3 nucleotides read TGTGCCAGCAGTCCCTACCTCGACACACCCCTCCACTTT. It yields the protein CASSPYLDTPLHF.